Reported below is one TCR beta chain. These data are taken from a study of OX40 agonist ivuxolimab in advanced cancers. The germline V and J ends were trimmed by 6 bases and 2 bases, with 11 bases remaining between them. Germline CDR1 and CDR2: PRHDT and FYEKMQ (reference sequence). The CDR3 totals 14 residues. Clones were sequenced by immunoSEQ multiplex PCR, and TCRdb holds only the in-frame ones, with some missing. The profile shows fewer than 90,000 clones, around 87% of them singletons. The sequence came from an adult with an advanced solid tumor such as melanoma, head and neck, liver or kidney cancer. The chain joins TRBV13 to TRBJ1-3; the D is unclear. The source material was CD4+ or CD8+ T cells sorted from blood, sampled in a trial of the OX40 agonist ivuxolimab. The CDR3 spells CASRPLLAGNTIYF. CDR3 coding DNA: TGTGCCAGCAGGCCCCTCTTGGCTGGAAACACCATATATTTT.